This passage covers 26 T cell receptor beta chains from one sample sequenced in a study of cytomegalovirus exposure and HLA in healthy donors. This PCR relied on a set of 60 Vbeta primers and 13 Jbeta primers. Some clones are missing from TCRdb's copy, which holds only in-frame ones; the method was immunoSEQ multiplex PCR. This table has some 60,000 clones, 80% appearing once. The sample was PBMCs. The receptors were sampled from a male donor in good health and CMV-seronegative.

The chain joins TRBV13 to TRBJ1-2; 9 bases agree with TRBD1. Germline CDR1 PRHDT, CDR2 FYEKMQ (reference sequence). V shed 5 bases and J 4 bases; nucleotides not matched to a gene: 8. CDR3 length: 15 residues. CDR3 DNA: TGTGCCAGCAGCAAGGGGACAGGGAGCCCCTATGGCTACACCTTC. Amino acids: CASSKGTGSPYGYTF. The whole variable domain, remainder taken from reference TRBV13 and TRBJ1-2, is AAGVIQSPRHLIKEKRETATLKCYPIPRHDTVYWYQQGPGQDPQFLISFYEKMQSDKGSIPDRFSAQQFSDYHSELNMSSLELGDSALYFCASSKGTGSPYGYTFGSGTRLTVV.

This clone has just a few counts. This chain connects TRBV4-2 to TRBJ1-5; D is perhaps TRBD1 (6 bases). The CDR3 extends over 16 amino acids. The V end lost 4 bases, the J end lost 4 bases, and 17 bases lay between the germline ends. Germline assignment: CDR1 LGHNA and CDR2 YNFKEQ. The CDR3 DNA follows: TGTGCCAGCAGCCGAGGGCTCCAGCAGGGGAATCAGCCCCAGCATTTT. It specifies CASSRGLQQGNQPQHF.

Only a few counts were recorded for this clone. The chain joins TRBV18 to TRBJ2-2; TRBD2 aligns across 9 bases. Trimming took 3 bases from V and 2 from J; bases not matched to a gene: 7. The germline gives CDR1 KGHSH, CDR2 LQKENI. There are 17 residues in the CDR3. CDR3 residues: CASSPQRGAPNTGELFF. CDR3 bases: TGTGCCAGCTCACCGCAGCGGGGGGCCCCAAACACCGGGGAGCTGTTTTTT. Variable domain in full (rest from reference TRBV18 and TRBJ2-2): NAGVMQNPRHLVRRRGQEARLRCSPMKGHSHVYWYRQLPEEGLKFMVYLQKENIIDESGMPKERFSAEFPKEGPSILRIQQVVRGDSAAYFCASSPQRGAPNTGELFFGEGSRLTVL.

The rearrangement uses TRBV30 and TRBJ2-3, with 10 bases aligning to TRBD2. Germline loops: CDR1 GTSNPN, CDR2 SVGIG (reference sequence). This CDR3 contains 15 residues. Losses at the gene ends were 3 bases for V and 4 bases for J; bases not matched to a gene: 7. The CDR3 sequence is CAWRGAGGPADTQYF. The CDR3 DNA is TGTGCCTGGAGGGGAGCGGGGGGGCCAGCAGATACGCAGTATTTT.

This chain joins TRBV4-1 and TRBJ2-1, with TRBD1 identical over 9 bases. In germline, CDR1 is MGHRA, CDR2 YSYEKL. This CDR3 has 15 amino acids. The J segment lost 5 bases and the V segment lost 3 bases, leaving 5 bases of the junction unmatched. CDR3: CASSHPGQGNNEQFF. In nucleotides, the CDR3 is TGCGCCAGCAGCCATCCGGGACAGGGTAACAATGAGCAGTTCTTC.

V is TRBV2 and J is TRBJ2-5; D is uncertain. Trimming took off 1 base at V and 0 bases at J, with 9 bases between the two ends. The CDR3 has 15 amino acids. The V gene's germline CDR1 is SNHLY and CDR2 FYNNEI. CDR3 region: CASSEGLSNQETQYF. The CDR3 coding sequence is TGTGCCAGCAGTGAAGGTCTCTCTAACCAAGAGACCCAGTACTTC.

This clone appeared a few times. V and J are TRBV7-8 and TRBJ1-1, with 10 nucleotides matching TRBD1. This CDR3 spans 15 amino acids. The trim removed 5 bases at V and 1 base at J, leaving 4 bases unmatched. From germline, CDR1 is SGHVS and CDR2 FQNEAQ. In DNA form, the CDR3 reads TGTGCCAGCAGCCCCCGGGACAGGGGGAACACTGAAGCTTTCTTT. Its translation: CASSPRDRGNTEAFF.

The chain couples TRBV4-3 to TRBJ2-1; tentatively, D is TRBD1 (6 bases). The length of the CDR3 is 14 residues. V lost 0 bases, J lost 10 bases, and 13 bases lay in between. Germline lookup yields CDR1 LGHNA and CDR2 YSLEER. CDR3: CASSQDTGRREQFF. The CDR3 DNA reads TGCGCCAGCAGCCAAGATACAGGGAGAAGGGAGCAGTTCTTC.

Remarks on this clone: This CDR3 is also generated by other DNA sequences in the sample. V is TRBV9 and J is TRBJ2-5; 11 nucleotides agree with TRBD1. The J call is uncertain, as TRBJ2-7 better fits the DNA end. The CDR3 is made up of 15 amino acids. Germline loops: CDR1 SGDLS, CDR2 YYNGEE. In DNA, the CDR3 is TGTGCCAGCAGCGTAGCTGGGACAGGGGGGGGCGAGCAGTACTTC. Translated, it gives CASSVAGTGGGEQYF.

CDR3 loop: CASSLGTESTPLHF. The CDR3 DNA reads as TGTGCCAGCAGTCTGGGGACAGAATCGACACCCCTCCACTTT. This chain links TRBV6-5 with TRBJ1-6; 7 nucleotides align to TRBD1. The J segment lost 11 bases and the V segment lost 5 bases, leaving 9 bases of the junction unmatched. The length of the CDR3 is 14 residues. Germline V gene lookup returns CDR1 MNHEY and CDR2 SVGAGI.

This chain uses TRBV7-2 with TRBJ2-5; the D is unclear. The J call is in doubt because the DNA end fits TRBJ2-7 better. CDR1 and CDR2 (germline): SGHTA, FQGNSA. The CDR3 length is 14 residues. CDR3 in amino acids: CASSLGRQNYEQYF. CDR3 DNA sequence: TGTGCCAGCAGCTTAGGACGGCAGAACTACGAGCAGTACTTC.

The rearrangement uses TRBV10-2 and TRBJ2-2; D is uncertain. Germline V lookup: CDR1 WSHSY, CDR2 SAAADI. The CDR3 runs to 14 residues. V lost 0 bases, J lost 7 bases, and 9 bases lay in between. The CDR3 region is CASSESVEVGELFF. As DNA, the CDR3 is TGCGCCAGCAGTGAGTCGGTAGAGGTCGGGGAGCTGTTTTTT.

This clone was picked up one time. V and J are TRBV7-6 and TRBJ1-1; D uncertain. V gave up 1 base and J gave up 0 bases, with 12 bases separating them. CDR3 length: 16 amino acids. CDR1 is SGHVS and CDR2 is FNYEAQ in the germline V gene. CDR3 protein: CASSLGAGSLNTEAFF. CDR3 nucleotide sequence: TGTGCCAGCAGCTTAGGCGCTGGGAGTTTGAACACTGAAGCTTTCTTT.

This chain joins TRBV23-1 and TRBJ2-3; TRBD2 aligns across 11 bases. TRBV23-1 is assigned to the ORF class and has an uncertain function. This CDR3 has 17 residues. V trimming: 6 bases; J trimming: 1 base; junction bases outside the gene matches: 9. The CDR3 bases are TGCGCCAGCAGCCAGACTAGCGGGGCCCTTGGCACAGATACGCAGTATTTT. It codes for CASSQTSGALGTDTQYF.

This clone was counted a single time. V and J are TRBV6-1 and TRBJ1-5, with TRBD1 matching 10 bases. Trimming cost V 3 bases and J 7 bases; bases outside gene matches: 6. In germline, CDR1 is MNHNS, CDR2 SASEGT. There are 15 residues in the CDR3. The CDR3 reads CASSDLGQGYQPQHF. CDR3 coding DNA: TGTGCCAGCAGTGATCTGGGACAGGGGTACCAGCCCCAGCATTTT.

This clone was picked up one time. This sequence joins TRBV7-2 and TRBJ2-5, with 8 bases aligning to TRBD1. The CDR3 contains 13 residues. With V trimmed by 2 bases and J by 5 bases, 1 base remained unmatched. CDR1 SGHTA and CDR2 FQGNSA come from the germline V gene. The CDR3 spells CASSLRDRETQYF. The CDR3 bases are TGTGCCAGCAGCTTACGGGACAGGGAGACCCAGTACTTC.

This chain connects TRBV13 to TRBJ2-6; 7 bases are shared with TRBD2. The CDR3 spans 16 residues. Per germline, CDR1 PRHDT and CDR2 FYEKMQ (reference sequence). With V trimmed by 5 bases and J by 4 bases, 8 bases remained unmatched. The CDR3 sequence is CASSPWGGPGANVLTF. The CDR3 DNA sequence: TGTGCCAGCAGCCCCTGGGGGGGACCCGGGGCCAACGTCCTGACTTTC.

This sequence joins TRBV7-9 and TRBJ2-3; 9 positions match TRBD1. The V gene's germline CDR1 is SEHNR and CDR2 FQNEAQ (reference sequence). The J segment lost 4 bases and the V segment lost 5 bases, leaving 7 bases of the junction unmatched. The CDR3 sequence is 15 residues long. The CDR3 region is CASSLRQGEADTQYF. For the CDR3, the DNA is TGTGCCAGCAGCCTCCGACAGGGGGAAGCAGATACGCAGTATTTT.

The rearrangement links TRBV4-3 to TRBJ2-1, with 10 bases aligning to TRBD2. CDR3 length equals 15 residues. V trimming: 0 bases; J trimming: 8 bases; junction bases outside the gene matches: 4. The germline CDR1 and CDR2 sequences are LGHNA and YSLEER. The CDR3: CASSQDLTSGYEQFF. CDR3 coding DNA: TGCGCCAGCAGCCAAGATTTGACTAGCGGGTATGAGCAGTTCTTC.

The chain combines TRBV4-2 with TRBJ1-2; maybe TRBD1 (5 bases). The germline V and J ends were trimmed by 0 bases and 0 bases, with 14 bases remaining between them. The V gene's germline CDR1 is LGHNA and CDR2 YNFKEQ. CDR3 length: 17 amino acids. CDR3 sequence reads: CASSQEDLGGANYGYTF. In DNA form, the CDR3 reads TGTGCCAGCAGCCAAGAGGACTTGGGGGGAGCTAACTATGGCTACACCTTC.

The rearrangement links TRBV4-2 to TRBJ1-2, with D possibly being TRBD1 (6 bases). This CDR3 spans 14 amino acids. Germline loops: CDR1 LGHNA, CDR2 YNFKEQ. V was pared by 0 bases and J by 2 bases, with 7 bases between. CDR3 in DNA: TGTGCCAGCAGCCAAGACCAGGGGAACTATGGCTACACCTTC. Its protein is CASSQDQGNYGYTF.

This clone was seen a few times. The chain employs TRBV18 and TRBJ1-3, with unresolved D. The germline V and J ends were trimmed by 5 bases and 2 bases, with 7 bases remaining between them. Germline CDR1 KGHSH, CDR2 LQKENI. This CDR3 contains 13 residues. CDR3: CASSELPGNTIYF. The CDR3 DNA reads as TGTGCCAGCTCAGAGCTTCCTGGAAACACCATATATTTT.

V gene TRBV2 combines with J gene TRBJ2-7, with 12 bases fitting TRBD2. V lost 6 bases to trimming and J lost 4 bases; unmatched junction nucleotides: 13. The CDR3 contains 17 residues. Germline V lookup: CDR1 SNHLY, CDR2 FYNNEI. The CDR3 DNA follows: TGTGCCAGCAGCGCAACAGGGACCGGGACTAGCGGGTACGAGCAGTACTTC. Its protein product is CASSATGTGTSGYEQYF.

The V and J genes are TRBV5-1 and TRBJ2-1, with 16 bases aligning to TRBD2. V trimming: 5 bases; J trimming: 1 base; junction bases outside the gene matches: 12. The CDR3 is 20 residues long. Germline CDR1 and CDR2: SGHRS and YFSETQ. Here the CDR3 DNA reads TGCGCCAGCAGTTCGAATCCGGGACTAGCGGGGGGGGGTTCCTACAATGAGCAGTTCTTC. Residues: CASSSNPGLAGGGSYNEQFF.

The gene calls are TRBV15 and TRBJ1-4; TRBD1 matches 8 bases. Germline values: CDR1 LNHNV, CDR2 YYDKDF (reference sequence). CDR3 length equals 17 residues. The J segment lost 7 bases and the V segment lost 0 bases, leaving 10 bases of the junction unmatched. The CDR3 DNA is TGTGCCACCAGCAGAGATCCGAGAGGACAGGGAAGTGAAAAACTGTTTTTT. This sequence encodes CATSRDPRGQGSEKLFF.

The rearrangement joins TRBV6-6 to TRBJ2-3; possibly TRBD2 for D (6 bases). With 2 bases removed from V and 5 bases from J, the gap between germline ends came to 17 bases. The CDR3 totals 16 residues. Germline CDR1 and CDR2: MNHNY and SVGAGI (reference sequence). CDR3 bases: TGTGCCAGCAGTTACGGGCTAGCGTCATTGGGAGATACGCAGTATTTT. It encodes CASSYGLASLGDTQYF.